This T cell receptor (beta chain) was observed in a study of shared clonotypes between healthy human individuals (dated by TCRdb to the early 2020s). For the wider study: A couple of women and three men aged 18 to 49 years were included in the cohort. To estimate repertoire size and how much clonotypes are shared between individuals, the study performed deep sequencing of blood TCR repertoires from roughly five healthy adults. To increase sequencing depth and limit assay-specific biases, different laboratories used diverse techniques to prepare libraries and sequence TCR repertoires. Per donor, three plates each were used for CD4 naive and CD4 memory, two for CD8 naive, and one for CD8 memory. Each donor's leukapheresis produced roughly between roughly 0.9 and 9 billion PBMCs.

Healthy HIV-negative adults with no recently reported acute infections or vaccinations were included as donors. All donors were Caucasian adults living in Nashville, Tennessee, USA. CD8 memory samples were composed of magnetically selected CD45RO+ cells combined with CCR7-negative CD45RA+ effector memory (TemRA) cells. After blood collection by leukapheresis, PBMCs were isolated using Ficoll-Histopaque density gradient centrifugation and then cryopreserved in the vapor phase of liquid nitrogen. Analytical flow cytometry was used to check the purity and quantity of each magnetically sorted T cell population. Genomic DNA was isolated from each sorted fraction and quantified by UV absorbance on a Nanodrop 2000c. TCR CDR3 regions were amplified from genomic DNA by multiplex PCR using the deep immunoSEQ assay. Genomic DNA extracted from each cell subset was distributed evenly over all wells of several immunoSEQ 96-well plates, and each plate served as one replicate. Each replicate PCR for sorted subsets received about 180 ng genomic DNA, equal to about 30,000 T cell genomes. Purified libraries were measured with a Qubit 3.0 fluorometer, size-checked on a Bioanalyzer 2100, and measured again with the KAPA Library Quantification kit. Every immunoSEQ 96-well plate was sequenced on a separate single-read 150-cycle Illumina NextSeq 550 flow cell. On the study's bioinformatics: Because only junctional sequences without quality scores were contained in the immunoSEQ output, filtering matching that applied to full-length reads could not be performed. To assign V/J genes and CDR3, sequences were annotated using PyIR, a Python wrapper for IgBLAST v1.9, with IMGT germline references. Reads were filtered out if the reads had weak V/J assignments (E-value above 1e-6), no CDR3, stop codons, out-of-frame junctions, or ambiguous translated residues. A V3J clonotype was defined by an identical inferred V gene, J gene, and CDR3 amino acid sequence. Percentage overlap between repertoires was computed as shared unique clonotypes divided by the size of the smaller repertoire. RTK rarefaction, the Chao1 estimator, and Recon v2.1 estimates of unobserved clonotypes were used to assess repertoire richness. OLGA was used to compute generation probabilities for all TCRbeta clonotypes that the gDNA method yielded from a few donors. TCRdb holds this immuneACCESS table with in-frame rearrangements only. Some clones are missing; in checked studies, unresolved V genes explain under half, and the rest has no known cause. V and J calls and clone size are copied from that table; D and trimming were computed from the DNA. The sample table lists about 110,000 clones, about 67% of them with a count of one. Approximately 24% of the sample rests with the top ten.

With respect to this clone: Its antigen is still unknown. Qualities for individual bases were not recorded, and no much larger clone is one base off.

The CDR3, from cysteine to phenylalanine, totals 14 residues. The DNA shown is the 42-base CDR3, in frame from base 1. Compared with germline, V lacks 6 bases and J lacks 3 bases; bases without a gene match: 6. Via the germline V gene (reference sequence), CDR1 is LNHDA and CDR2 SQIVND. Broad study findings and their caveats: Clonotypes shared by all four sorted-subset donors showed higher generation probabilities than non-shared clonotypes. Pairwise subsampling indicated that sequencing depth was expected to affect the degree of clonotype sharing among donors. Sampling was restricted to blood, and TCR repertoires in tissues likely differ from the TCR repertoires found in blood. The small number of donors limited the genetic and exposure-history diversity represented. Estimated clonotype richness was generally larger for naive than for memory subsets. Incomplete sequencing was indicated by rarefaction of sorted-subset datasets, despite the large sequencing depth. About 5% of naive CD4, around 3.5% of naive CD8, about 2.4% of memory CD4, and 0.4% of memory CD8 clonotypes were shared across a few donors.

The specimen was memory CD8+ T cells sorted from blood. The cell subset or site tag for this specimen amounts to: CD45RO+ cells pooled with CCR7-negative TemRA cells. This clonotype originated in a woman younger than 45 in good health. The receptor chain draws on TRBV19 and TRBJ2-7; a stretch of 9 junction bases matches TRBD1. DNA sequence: TGTGCCAGTAGCGCCCGGGACAGGGTCTACGAGCAGTACTTC. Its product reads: CASSARDRVYEQYF.